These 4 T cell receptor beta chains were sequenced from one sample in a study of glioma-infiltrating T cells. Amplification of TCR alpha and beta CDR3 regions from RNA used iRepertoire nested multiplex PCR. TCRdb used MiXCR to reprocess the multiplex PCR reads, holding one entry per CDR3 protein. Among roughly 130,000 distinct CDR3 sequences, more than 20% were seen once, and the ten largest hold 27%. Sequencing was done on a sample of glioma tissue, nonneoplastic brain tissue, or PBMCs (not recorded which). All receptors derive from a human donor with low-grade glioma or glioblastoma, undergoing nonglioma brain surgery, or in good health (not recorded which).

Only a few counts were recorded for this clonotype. CDR3 sequence reads: CASSLAGTVYGYTF. The CDR3 nucleotides read TGTGCCAGCAGCTTAGCAGGGACAGTTTATGGCTACACCTTC. V is TRBV7-9 and J is TRBJ1-2, with 7 nucleotides matching TRBD1. Germline V lookup: CDR1 SEHNR, CDR2 FQNEAQ (reference sequence). Trimming took 0 bases from V and 5 from J; bases not matched to a gene: 3. The CDR3 sequence is 14 residues long.

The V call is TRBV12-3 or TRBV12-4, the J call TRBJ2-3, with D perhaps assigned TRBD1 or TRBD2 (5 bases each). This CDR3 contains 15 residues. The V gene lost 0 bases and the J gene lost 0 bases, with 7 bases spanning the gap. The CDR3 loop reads CASSLARDSTDTQYF. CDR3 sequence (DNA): TGTGCCAGCAGTTTAGCTCGGGACAGCACAGATACGCAGTATTTT.

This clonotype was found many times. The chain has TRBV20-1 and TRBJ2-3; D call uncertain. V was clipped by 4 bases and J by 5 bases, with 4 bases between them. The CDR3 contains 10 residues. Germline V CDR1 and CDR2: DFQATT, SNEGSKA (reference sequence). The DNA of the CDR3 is TGCAGTGCTAAGCAAGATACGCAGTATTTT. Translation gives CSAKQDTQYF.

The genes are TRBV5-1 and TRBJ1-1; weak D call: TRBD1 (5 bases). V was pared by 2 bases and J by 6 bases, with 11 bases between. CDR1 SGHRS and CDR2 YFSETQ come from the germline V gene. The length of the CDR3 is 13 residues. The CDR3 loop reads CASSLQELSEAFF. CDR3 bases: TGCGCCAGCAGCTTACAGGAATTGTCTGAAGCTTTCTTT.